Each of the 28 T cell receptor beta chains below was sequenced from the same sample in a study of cytomegalovirus exposure and HLA in healthy donors. The assay was immunoSEQ multiplex PCR, and TCRdb's table has in-frame clones only and misses some. The sample lists 60,000 to 80,000 clones, 70% to 90% seen once, with about 3% in the top ten. The sequenced sample was PBMCs. The receptors were sampled from a man under 40 in good health and CMV-seronegative.

The chain combines TRBV13 with TRBJ2-3; 7 bases agree with TRBD2. The V segment lost 4 bases and the J segment 2 bases; nucleotides outside the gene matches: 12. The CDR3 has 17 amino acids. The germline V gene encodes CDR1 PRHDT and CDR2 FYEKMQ (reference sequence). DNA of the CDR3: TGTGCCAGCAGCTCCGGTGGGCGGGGGAGATACACAGATACGCAGTATTTT. The encoded protein is CASSSGGRGRYTDTQYF.

This chain joins TRBV7-2 and TRBJ2-7; TRBD1 aligns across 11 bases. The CDR3 runs 14 residues. The germline V gene has CDR1 SGHTA and CDR2 FQGNSA. Unmatched junction bases numbered 6, after V lost 5 bases and J lost 6 bases. The CDR3 spells CASSPRDRGSEQYF. CDR3 DNA: TGTGCCAGCAGCCCCCGGGACAGGGGGAGCGAGCAGTACTTC.

The chain recombines TRBV2 with TRBJ1-5, with D tentatively TRBD1 (6 bases). Germline V gives CDR1 SNHLY, CDR2 FYNNEI. V shed 9 bases and J shed 5 bases, with 20 bases lying between them. This CDR3 is built from 15 residues. CDR3 region: CASTQTQQGYQPQHF. The CDR3 DNA is TGTGCCAGTACCCAAACCCAACAGGGCTATCAGCCCCAGCATTTT.

V is TRBV18 and J is TRBJ1-4; tentatively, D is TRBD1 (6 bases). The CDR3 has 15 residues. Germline assignment: CDR1 KGHSH and CDR2 LQKENI. V dropped 0 bases and J dropped 2 bases, with 7 bases sitting between them. The CDR3 bases are TGTGCCAGCTCACCACCGGGGGCTACTAATGAAAAACTGTTTTTT. Translation: CASSPPGATNEKLFF.

The DNA for the CDR3 is TGTGCCAGCAGCTTATCTAGCGGGAGATACGAGCAGTACGTC. Translating it yields CASSLSSGRYEQYV. The chain employs TRBV11-2 and TRBJ2-7; 10 bases match TRBD2. Unmatched junction bases numbered 2, after V lost 2 bases and J lost 4 bases. Germline V gene data show CDR1 as SGHAT and CDR2 as FQNNGV. The CDR3 totals 14 residues.

The V gene is TRBV9, the J gene TRBJ2-5; the match to TRBD2 covers 10 bases. The CDR3 loop spans 14 amino acids. Losses at the gene ends were 7 bases for V and 2 bases for J; bases not matched to a gene: 5. Germline CDR1 SGDLS, CDR2 YYNGEE. The CDR3 here is CASSKREGQETQYF. In DNA form, the CDR3 reads TGTGCCAGCTCCAAGCGGGAGGGACAAGAGACCCAGTACTTC.

The CDR3 spells CASSPQAGVGELFF. The CDR3 DNA is TGCGCCAGCAGCCCTCAAGCCGGGGTCGGGGAGCTGTTTTTT. The gene calls are TRBV5-1 and TRBJ2-2; D is possibly TRBD2 (5 bases). V was cut by 4 bases and J by 7 bases, with 14 bases left in between. The CDR3 has 14 residues. Germline V lookup: CDR1 SGHRS, CDR2 YFSETQ.

This sequence joins TRBV10-3 and TRBJ2-1; TRBD2 agrees at 14 bases. The CDR3 has 19 residues. With 7 bases clipped from V and 8 bases from J, the junction kept 19 bases outside the gene matches. Germline loops: CDR1 ENHRY, CDR2 SYGVKD. This CDR3 reads CAITSPQTSGRARGHEQFF. The CDR3 DNA reads as TGTGCCATCACATCCCCCCAGACTAGCGGGAGGGCCCGGGGGCATGAGCAGTTCTTC.

The CDR3: CASYGQGGKGSKPQHF. CDR3 nucleotide sequence: TGTGCCAGTTACGGGCAAGGGGGTAAGGGGTCCAAGCCCCAGCATTTT. The chain uses TRBV6-6 and TRBJ1-5; maybe TRBD1 (6 bases). This CDR3 is built from 16 residues. The germline V gene encodes CDR1 MNHNY and CDR2 SVGAGI (reference sequence). The germline V and J ends were trimmed by 9 bases and 8 bases, with 26 bases remaining between them.

The chain combines TRBV7-2 with TRBJ1-5; TRBD1 matches at 7 bases. The CDR3 extends over 15 amino acids. The J segment lost 2 bases and the V segment lost 5 bases, leaving 6 bases of the junction unmatched. The germline gives CDR1 SGHTA, CDR2 FQGNSA. CDR3 amino acids: CASSPGGFGNQPQHF. The CDR3 DNA follows: TGTGCCAGCAGCCCAGGGGGGTTTGGCAATCAGCCCCAGCATTTT.

This chain uses TRBV18 with TRBJ2-7, with D unclear. Germline V gene lookup returns CDR1 KGHSH and CDR2 LQKENI. The CDR3 runs 11 residues. Trimming removed 8 bases from V and 3 bases from J, with 8 bases in between. The CDR3 loop reads CASRRDYEQYF. Written as DNA, the CDR3 is TGTGCCAGCCGGAGAGACTACGAGCAGTACTTC. Full variable domain (outside the CDR3, taken from reference TRBV18 and TRBJ2-7): NAGVMQNPRHLVRRRGQEARLRCSPMKGHSHVYWYRQLPEEGLKFMVYLQKENIIDESGMPKERFSAEFPKEGPSILRIQQVVRGDSAAYFCASRRDYEQYFGPGTRLTVT.

The chain couples TRBV5-1 to TRBJ2-2; a possible D gene is TRBD2 (6 bases). Trimming stripped 2 bases from V and 4 bases from J, with 12 bases between. The CDR3 is 15 amino acids. Germline assignment: CDR1 SGHRS and CDR2 YFSETQ. CDR3 sequence: CASSFAGSGTGELFF. CDR3 coding DNA: TGCGCCAGCAGCTTCGCCGGGAGTGGCACCGGGGAGCTGTTTTTT. The whole variable domain, filled in from reference TRBV5-1 and TRBJ2-2, reads KAGVTQTPRYLIKTRGQQVTLSCSPISGHRSVSWYQQTPGQGLQFLFEYFSETQRNKGNFPGRFSGRQFSNSRSEMNVSTLELGDSALYLCASSFAGSGTGELFFGEGSRLTVL.

The chain uses TRBV6-4 and TRBJ1-1; D is undetermined. In germline, CDR1 is MRHNA, CDR2 SNTAGT. The CDR3 runs to 13 residues. V was pared by 0 bases and J by 4 bases, with 6 bases between. The CDR3 sequence is CASSDSSGTEAFF. CDR3 in DNA: TGTGCCAGCAGTGACTCTTCAGGCACTGAAGCTTTCTTT.

A few counts support this clone. This chain uses TRBV7-9 with TRBJ2-3, with 9 bases aligning to TRBD2. Looked up from germline, CDR1 is SEHNR and CDR2 is FQNEAQ (reference sequence). Trimming removed 6 bases from V and 5 bases from J; junction bases left unmatched: 6. The CDR3 loop spans 14 amino acids. The CDR3 sequence is CASSLGTSQDTQYF. CDR3 nucleotides: TGTGCCAGCAGTTTGGGGACTAGCCAAGATACGCAGTATTTT.

This clone has more than one count but fewer than ten. A junction boundary mismatches the germline segment, possibly from a read error. The CDR3 loop is CASSLREFGGELFF. The CDR3 DNA reads TGTGCTAGCAGCTTACGAGAGTTCGGCGGGGAGCTGTTTTTT. V is TRBV7-7 and J is TRBJ2-2; no definite D call. The CDR3 contains 14 residues. CDR1 is SSHAT and CDR2 is FNYEAQ in the germline V gene (reference sequence).

CDR3 in DNA: TGTGCCAGCAGACTTACAGGGACCAATGAGCAGTTCTTC. This codes for CASRLTGTNEQFF. V gene TRBV6-5 combines with J gene TRBJ2-1; possible D gene TRBD1, 6 bases. This CDR3 has 13 amino acids. V lost 6 bases and J 6 bases, leaving 12 bases between the germline ends. CDR1 and CDR2 (germline): MNHEY, SVGAGI.

V usage is TRBV10-3 and J usage is TRBJ2-5; D might be TRBD1 (5 bases). The CDR3 length is 14 residues. CDR1 and CDR2 from the germline V gene are ENHRY and SYGVKD. Between the trimmed V and J ends, which lost 4 bases and 2 bases, there was a span of 11 bases. This CDR3 reads CAISASDKQETQYF. The CDR3 DNA sequence: TGTGCCATCAGTGCCTCGGACAAGCAAGAGACCCAGTACTTC.

This clone was recorded once. The gene calls are TRBV19 and TRBJ1-1; a possible D gene is TRBD1 (6 bases). Germline V gene sequence: CDR1 LNHDA, CDR2 SQIVND (reference sequence). Trimming shortened V by 5 bases and J by 4 bases, and 14 bases separated the two germline ends. This CDR3 is 14 amino acids long. CDR3 sequence (DNA): TGTGCCAGTAGTCCCGCAGGGGAGAGCACTGAAGCTTTCTTT. It yields the protein CASSPAGESTEAFF.

J is TRBJ2-7 and V is TRBV6-6; the match to TRBD2 covers 8 bases. Germline V gives CDR1 MNHNY, CDR2 SVGAGI (reference sequence). Trimming removed 5 bases from V and 2 bases from J; junction bases left unmatched: 5. The CDR3 length is 14 residues. The CDR3 bases are TGTGCCAGCAGTAGAGAAGCGGGGGCCTACGAGCAGTACTTC. Amino acid sequence: CASSREAGAYEQYF.

The rearrangement uses TRBV29-1 and TRBJ1-2; 9 bases are shared with TRBD1. Germline CDR1 is SQVTM and CDR2 is ANQGSEA. The CDR3 sequence is 12 residues long. V lost 2 bases to trimming and J lost 10 bases; unmatched junction nucleotides: 5. This chain's CDR3 is CSVERDRVYYTF. CDR3 in DNA: TGCAGCGTTGAAAGGGACAGGGTATACTACACCTTC.

The CDR3 reads CASSLSGTGGGTDTQYF. CDR3 sequence (DNA): TGTGCCAGCAGTTTATCCGGGACAGGGGGCGGCACAGATACGCAGTATTTT. The chain employs TRBV27 and TRBJ2-3, with 12 bases aligning to TRBD1. Trimming cost V 0 bases and J 1 base; bases outside gene matches: 2. This CDR3 contains 17 residues. Germline V lookup: CDR1 MNHEY, CDR2 SMNVEV (reference sequence).

J is TRBJ2-7 and V is TRBV27; the match to TRBD2 covers 15 bases. The CDR3 consists of 16 residues. In germline, CDR1 is MNHEY, CDR2 SMNVEV (reference sequence). V shed 6 bases and J 5 bases; nucleotides not matched to a gene: 8. CDR3 amino acids: CASSLPGLAGGDEQYV. CDR3 bases: TGTGCCAGCAGCCTCCCGGGACTAGCGGGAGGCGACGAGCAGTACGTC.

The rearrangement uses TRBV4-2 and TRBJ1-4, with 9 positions matching TRBD1. V was pared by 5 bases and J by 2 bases, with 6 bases of the junction left unmatched. Germline loops: CDR1 LGHNA, CDR2 YNFKEQ. The CDR3 consists of 16 residues. Here the CDR3 DNA reads TGTGCCAGCAGCTCTTCCGGGACAGGGACTAATGAAAAACTGTTTTTT. This translates into CASSSSGTGTNEKLFF.

The V and J genes are TRBV7-3 and TRBJ2-1, with 7 bases aligning to TRBD2. The CDR3 consists of 16 residues. The V gene's germline CDR1 is SGHTA and CDR2 FQGTGA. Trimming removed 8 bases from V and 9 bases from J; junction bases left unmatched: 19. The CDR3 DNA reads TGTGCCAGCCAAATAGGAGGTGGGCGGGAGCGTACTGAGCAGTTCTTC. It specifies CASQIGGGRERTEQFF.

This chain joins TRBV2 and TRBJ1-1, with 7 bases that match TRBD1. There are 13 residues in the CDR3. V lost 7 bases, J lost 5 bases, and 7 bases stayed unmatched. Per the germline V gene, CDR1 is SNHLY and CDR2 is FYNNEI. CDR3: CASTTGYYTEAFF. DNA for the CDR3: TGTGCCAGCACGACAGGGTACTATACTGAAGCTTTCTTT.

The chain uses TRBV5-1 and TRBJ2-3; D uncertain. V was trimmed by 2 bases and J by 9 bases, leaving 13 bases between them. CDR1 and CDR2 from the germline V gene are SGHRS and YFSETQ. The CDR3 is 13 amino acids. DNA for the CDR3: TGCGCCAGCAGCTTCTTAGCCCGCGGCACGCAGTATTTT. Amino acids: CASSFLARGTQYF.

V and J are TRBV4-3 and TRBJ2-2; D gene unclear. This CDR3 is 15 amino acids long. V gave up 1 base and J gave up 3 bases, with 9 bases separating them. Germline-derived CDR1 and CDR2 are LGHNA and YSLEER. The CDR3 sequence: CASSQGVIHTGELFF. The CDR3 bases are TGCGCCAGCAGCCAAGGCGTGATTCACACCGGGGAGCTGTTTTTT.

This chain joins TRBV19 and TRBJ1-2, with a weak D call TRBD1 (5 bases). The CDR3 totals 15 residues. From germline, CDR1 is LNHDA and CDR2 SQIVND (reference sequence). Deletions cut 5 bases from V and 8 bases from J, with 21 bases between. This chain's CDR3 is CASSPRQSLSEGYTF. The CDR3 DNA sequence: TGTGCCAGTAGTCCGCGACAGTCCCTATCTGAAGGCTACACCTTC.